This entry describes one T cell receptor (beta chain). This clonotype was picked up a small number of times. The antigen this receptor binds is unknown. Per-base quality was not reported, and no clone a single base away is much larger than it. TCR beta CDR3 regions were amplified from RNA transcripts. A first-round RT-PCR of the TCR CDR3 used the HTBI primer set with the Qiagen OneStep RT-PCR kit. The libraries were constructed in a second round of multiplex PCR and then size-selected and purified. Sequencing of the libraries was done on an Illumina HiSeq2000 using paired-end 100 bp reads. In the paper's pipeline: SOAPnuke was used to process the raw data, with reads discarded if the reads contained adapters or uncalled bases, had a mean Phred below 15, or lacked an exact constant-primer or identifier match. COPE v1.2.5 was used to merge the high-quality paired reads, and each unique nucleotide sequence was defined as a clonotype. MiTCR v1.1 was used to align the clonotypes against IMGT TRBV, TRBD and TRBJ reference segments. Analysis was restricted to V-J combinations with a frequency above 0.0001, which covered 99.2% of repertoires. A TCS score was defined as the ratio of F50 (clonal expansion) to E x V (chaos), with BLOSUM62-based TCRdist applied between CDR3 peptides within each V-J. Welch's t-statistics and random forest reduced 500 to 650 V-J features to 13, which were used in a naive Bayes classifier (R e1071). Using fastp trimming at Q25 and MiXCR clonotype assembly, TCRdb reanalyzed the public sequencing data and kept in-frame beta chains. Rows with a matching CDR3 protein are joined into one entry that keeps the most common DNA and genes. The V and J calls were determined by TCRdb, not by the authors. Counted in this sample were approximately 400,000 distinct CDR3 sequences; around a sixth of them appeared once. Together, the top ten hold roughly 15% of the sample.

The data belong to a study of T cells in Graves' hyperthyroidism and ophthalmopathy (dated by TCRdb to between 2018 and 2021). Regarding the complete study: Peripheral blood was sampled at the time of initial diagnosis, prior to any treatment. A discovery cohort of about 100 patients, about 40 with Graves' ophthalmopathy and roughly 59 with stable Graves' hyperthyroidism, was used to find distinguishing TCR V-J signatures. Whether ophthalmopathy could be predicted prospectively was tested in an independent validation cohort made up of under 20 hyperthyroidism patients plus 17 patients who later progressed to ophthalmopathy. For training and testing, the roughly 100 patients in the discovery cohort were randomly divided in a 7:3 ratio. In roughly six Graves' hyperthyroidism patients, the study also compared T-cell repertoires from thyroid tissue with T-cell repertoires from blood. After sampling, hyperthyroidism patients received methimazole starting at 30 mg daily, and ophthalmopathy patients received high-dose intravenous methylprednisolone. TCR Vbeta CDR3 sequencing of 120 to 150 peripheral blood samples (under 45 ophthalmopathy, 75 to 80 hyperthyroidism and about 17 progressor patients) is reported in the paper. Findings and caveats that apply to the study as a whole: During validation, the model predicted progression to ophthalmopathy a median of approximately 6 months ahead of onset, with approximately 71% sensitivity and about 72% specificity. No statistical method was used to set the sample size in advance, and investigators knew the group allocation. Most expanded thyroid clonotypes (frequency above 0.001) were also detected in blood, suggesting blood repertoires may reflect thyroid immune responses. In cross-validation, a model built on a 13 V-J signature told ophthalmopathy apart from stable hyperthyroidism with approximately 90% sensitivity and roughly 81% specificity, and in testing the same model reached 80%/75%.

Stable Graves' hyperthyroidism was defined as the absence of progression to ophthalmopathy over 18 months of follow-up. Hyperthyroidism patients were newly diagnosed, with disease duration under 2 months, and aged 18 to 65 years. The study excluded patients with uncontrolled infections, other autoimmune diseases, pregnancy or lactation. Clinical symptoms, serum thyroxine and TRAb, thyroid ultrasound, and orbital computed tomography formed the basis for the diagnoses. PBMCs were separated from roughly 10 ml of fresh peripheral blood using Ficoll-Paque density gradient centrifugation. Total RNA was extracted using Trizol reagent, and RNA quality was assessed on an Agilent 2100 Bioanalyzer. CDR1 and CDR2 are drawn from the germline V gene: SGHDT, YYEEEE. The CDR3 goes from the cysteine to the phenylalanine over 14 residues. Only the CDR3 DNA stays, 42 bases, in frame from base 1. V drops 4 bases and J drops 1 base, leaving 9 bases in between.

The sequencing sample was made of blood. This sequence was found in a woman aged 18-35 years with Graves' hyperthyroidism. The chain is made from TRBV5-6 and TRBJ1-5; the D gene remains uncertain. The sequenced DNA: TGTGCCAGCAGCATGGCCGGAAGCAATCAGCCCCAGCATTTT. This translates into CASSMAGSNQPQHF. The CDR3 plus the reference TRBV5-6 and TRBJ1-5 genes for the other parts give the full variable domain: DAGVTQSPTHLIKTRGQQVTLRCSPKSGHDTVSWYQQALGQGPQFIFQYYEEEERQRGNFPDRFSGHQFPNYSSELNVNALLLGDSALYLCASSMAGSNQPQHFGDGTRLSIL.